The 30 T cell receptor beta chains in this list originate from one sample, sequenced in a study of T cell responses to AZD1222 COVID-19 vaccine. Sequencing used immunoSEQ multiplex PCR; TCRdb keeps in-frame clones, though not all of them. The sample holds more than 95,000 clones, 75% to 90% seen once. The starting material was peripheral blood, obtained on day 0 of MenACWY control vaccination. These receptors were taken from an adult in good health.

DNA for the CDR3: TGCAGCGTTGTAGGGGGGGCCAAAAACATTCAGTACTTC. It codes for CSVVGGAKNIQYF. The genes are TRBV29-1 and TRBJ2-4, with D possibly being TRBD1 or TRBD2 (6 bases each). Trimming shortened V by 4 bases and J by 1 base, and 8 bases separated the two germline ends. This CDR3 is 13 amino acids long. The germline V gene has CDR1 SQVTM and CDR2 ANQGSEA.

The chain is built from TRBV6-5 and TRBJ1-2, with 8 bases fitting TRBD1. The length of the CDR3 is 15 residues. Germline V gives CDR1 MNHEY, CDR2 SVGAGI. Trimming took 6 bases from V and 5 from J; bases not matched to a gene: 11. CDR3 in DNA: TGTGCCAGCAGCGCTCCGGGACAGGCTTCTTATGGCTACACCTTC. Amino acid sequence: CASSAPGQASYGYTF.

J is TRBJ1-2 and V is TRBV6-2 or TRBV6-3; D possibly corresponds to TRBD1 (5 bases). The length of the CDR3 is 14 residues. Trimming shortened V by 4 bases and J by 4 bases, and 13 bases separated the two germline ends. Germline loops: CDR1 MNHEY, CDR2 SVGEGT. The CDR3 here is CASSFAGTAYGYTF. CDR3 in DNA: TGTGCCAGCAGTTTCGCCGGGACTGCCTATGGCTACACCTTC.

This clone occurred once. The J gene is TRBJ2-3, the V gene TRBV27; D perhaps matches TRBD2 (6 bases). Per the germline V gene, CDR1 is MNHEY and CDR2 is SMNVEV (reference sequence). The length of the CDR3 is 17 residues. The V and J ends lost 2 bases and 2 bases respectively, with 17 bases between them. The CDR3 region has the DNA TGTGCCAGCAGTTTACTGGGCGGGGAATATGCCACAGATACGCAGTATTTT. Its translation is CASSLLGGEYATDTQYF.

This clone was detected only once. The genes are TRBV21-1 and TRBJ1-1. TRBV21-1 is a known pseudogene. The CDR3 sequence is 14 residues long. CDR3 DNA: TGTGCCAGCAGCAAAAAAGACGGGAACACTGAAGCTTTCTTT. It yields the protein CASSKKDGNTEAFF.

The chain combines TRBV3-1 (or the pseudogene TRBV3-2) with TRBJ2-1; no reliable D call. V was pared by 3 bases and J by 8 bases, with 11 bases between. Germline V lookup: CDR1 LGHDT, CDR2 YNNKEL (reference sequence). This CDR3 is 13 amino acids long. The DNA for the CDR3 is TGTGCCAGCAGCCACCTCCTGTCCTATGAGCAGTTCTTC. It yields the protein CASSHLLSYEQFF.

The chain links TRBV11-2 to TRBJ2-6, with D maybe TRBD1 (5 bases). CDR1 and CDR2 from the germline V gene are SGHAT and FQNNGV. This CDR3 is 17 amino acids long. Trimming removed 6 bases at V and 1 base at J, with 16 bases between. This chain's CDR3 is CASRSVRRGSGANVLTF. CDR3 bases: TGTGCCAGCAGGTCGGTTCGTAGGGGATCTGGGGCCAACGTCCTGACTTTC. Full variable domain (outside the CDR3, taken from reference TRBV11-2 and TRBJ2-6): EAGVAQSPRYKIIEKRQSVAFWCNPISGHATLYWYQQILGQGPKLLIQFQNNGVVDDSQLPKDRFSAERLKGVDSTLKIQPAKLEDSAVYLCASRSVRRGSGANVLTFGAGSRLTVL.

This clone showed up just a few times. V usage is TRBV7-9 and J usage is TRBJ1-2; weak D call: TRBD1 (5 bases). Trimming stripped 4 bases from V and 4 bases from J, with 16 bases between. The CDR3 runs 15 residues. Germline loops: CDR1 SEHNR, CDR2 FQNEAQ (reference sequence). The CDR3 DNA reads as TGTGCCAGCAGCTACATATTACAGGATATCTATGGCTACACCTTC. It codes for CASSYILQDIYGYTF.

The chain has TRBV28 and TRBJ1-2; no clear D gene. Germline CDR1 reads MDHEN; CDR2 reads SYDVKM. V dropped 4 bases and J dropped 6 bases, with 21 bases sitting between them. This CDR3 is 16 amino acids long. The CDR3 spells CASSSGPLTGFDGYTF. In nucleotides, the CDR3 is TGTGCCAGCAGTTCCGGCCCGCTAACCGGTTTCGATGGCTACACCTTC.

This chain links TRBV6-2 or TRBV6-3 with TRBJ2-1; D tentatively fits TRBD1 or TRBD2 (5 bases each). The CDR3 covers 15 residues. V dropped 5 bases and J dropped 7 bases, with 18 bases sitting between them. CDR1 is MNHEY, CDR2 SVGEGT, per germline. CDR3 nucleotides: TGTGCCAGCAGTCTCCCCCCCGGGACCAAAAATGAGCAGTTCTTC. Translated: CASSLPPGTKNEQFF.

V and J are TRBV6-1 and TRBJ1-1; tentatively, D is TRBD1 (5 bases). Deletions cut 3 bases from V and 0 bases from J, with 14 bases between. Germline V gene data show CDR1 as MNHNS and CDR2 as SASEGT. The CDR3 runs to 16 residues. The CDR3 region has the DNA TGTGCCAGCAGTGAGGGGCAATGGGGGTTGAACACTGAAGCTTTCTTT. Translating it yields CASSEGQWGLNTEAFF.

This chain joins TRBV28 and TRBJ1-5; no clear D gene. Per the germline V gene, CDR1 is MDHEN and CDR2 is SYDVKM. The CDR3 runs 11 residues. V was trimmed by 8 bases and J by 6 bases, leaving 8 bases between them. This CDR3 is CASSSGQPQHF. CDR3 in DNA: TGTGCCAGCTCTAGTGGTCAGCCCCAGCATTTT. Variable domain in full (rest from reference TRBV28 and TRBJ1-5): DVKVTQSSRYLVKRTGEKVFLECVQDMDHENMFWYRQDPGLGLRLIYFSYDVKMKEKGDIPEGYSVSREKKERFSLILESASTNQTSMYLCASSSGQPQHFGDGTRLSIL.

This clone was observed a single time. J is TRBJ2-1 and V is TRBV9; 9 bases fit TRBD1. Germline CDR1 SGDLS, CDR2 YYNGEE. This CDR3 is 12 amino acids long. Trimming removed 4 bases from V and 9 bases from J; junction bases left unmatched: 2. The DNA of the CDR3 is TGTGCCAGCAGCACAGGGGGCCTTGAGCAGTTCTTC. It specifies CASSTGGLEQFF.

The rearrangement joins TRBV11-2 to TRBJ2-1; TRBD2 matches 12 bases. V shed 5 bases, J shed 7 bases, and the junction held 6 bases outside the gene matches. Germline CDR1 and CDR2: SGHAT and FQNNGV. This CDR3 spans 15 amino acids. The DNA of the CDR3 is TGTGCCAGCAGCCCTAGCGGGAGGGGGTTTAATGAGCAGTTCTTC. It specifies CASSPSGRGFNEQFF.

V gene TRBV4-1 combines with J gene TRBJ2-7; no reliable D call. V lost 4 bases, J lost 4 bases, and 14 bases lay in between. The germline V gene encodes CDR1 MGHRA and CDR2 YSYEKL. There are 14 residues in the CDR3. The CDR3 coding sequence is TGCGCCAGCAGCCGTGAAATCGCGGATTACGAGCAGTACTTC. Protein: CASSREIADYEQYF.

This clone came up a few times. The chain links TRBV19 to TRBJ1-1; perhaps TRBD1 as D (5 bases). This CDR3 region has 15 residues. With 7 bases removed from V and 3 bases from J, the gap between germline ends came to 18 bases. The germline V gene has CDR1 LNHDA and CDR2 SQIVND (reference sequence). The CDR3 reads CASTSMQGADTEAFF. For the CDR3, the DNA is TGTGCCAGTACCTCTATGCAGGGCGCCGACACTGAAGCTTTCTTT.

The chain couples TRBV7-6 to TRBJ2-1; 8 nucleotides line up with TRBD2. Unmatched junction bases numbered 8, after V lost 5 bases and J lost 2 bases. The germline gives CDR1 SGHVS, CDR2 FNYEAQ. The CDR3 is 16 amino acids. The CDR3 DNA is TGTGCCAGCAGCCCACAACTAGCGGACCCCTACAATGAGCAGTTCTTC. This encodes CASSPQLADPYNEQFF.

The chain uses TRBV7-2 and TRBJ2-1; TRBD2 matches at 14 bases. V gave up 1 base and J gave up 7 bases; unmatched junction bases: 6. Germline values: CDR1 SGHTA, CDR2 FQGNSA. The CDR3 spans 17 residues. The CDR3 DNA reads as TGTGCCAGCAGCTTAGTCGGGACTAGCGGGAGTATGAATGAGCAGTTCTTC. Its protein product is CASSLVGTSGSMNEQFF.

CDR3 residues: CASSQDAGVIYEQYF. The CDR3 DNA is TGCGCCAGCAGCCAAGATGCGGGAGTAATCTACGAGCAGTACTTC. The rearrangement joins TRBV4-3 to TRBJ2-7, with 7 bases matching TRBD2. V dropped 0 bases and J dropped 3; count of bases not matched to a gene: 5. CDR3 size: 15 residues. Germline assignment: CDR1 LGHNA and CDR2 YSLEER.

J is TRBJ2-1 and V is TRBV6-5; TRBD2 agrees at 7 bases. Per germline, CDR1 MNHEY and CDR2 SVGAGI. The trim removed 2 bases at V and 9 bases at J, leaving 4 bases unmatched. The CDR3 sequence is 13 residues long. CDR3 sequence (DNA): TGTGCCAGCAGTTACGTTGGGGGGGGTGAGCAGTTCTTC. Its protein product is CASSYVGGGEQFF.

About this clone itself: Distinct nucleotide sequences in the sample also encode this CDR3. This chain joins TRBV7-3 and TRBJ1-1; D is unresolved. V dropped 5 bases and J dropped 0 bases, with 7 bases sitting between them. The CDR3 runs to 13 residues. Germline-derived CDR1 and CDR2 are SGHTA and FQGTGA. CDR3 loop: CASSPQMNTEAFF. CDR3 coding DNA: TGTGCCAGCAGCCCCCAGATGAACACTGAAGCTTTCTTT.

The V and J genes are TRBV6-4 and TRBJ2-2; 9 bases agree with TRBD1. This CDR3 is 15 amino acids long. Germline trimming cut 3 bases from V and 1 base from J; bases unmatched to any gene: 0. Germline V lookup: CDR1 MRHNA, CDR2 SNTAGT. CDR3 coding DNA: TGTGCCAGCAGTGAGACAGGGGGGAACACCGGGGAGCTGTTTTTT. Amino acid sequence: CASSETGGNTGELFF.

The V and J genes are TRBV19 and TRBJ1-3; D is undetermined. The CDR3 length is 16 residues. Trimming stripped 5 bases from V and 0 bases from J, with 14 bases between. Germline V gives CDR1 LNHDA, CDR2 SQIVND (reference sequence). Here the CDR3 DNA reads TGTGCCAGTAGTCGGATAGGACCGGCCTCTGGAAACACCATATATTTT. This codes for CASSRIGPASGNTIYF.

This rearrangement joins TRBV5-1 to TRBJ2-7; D possibly corresponds to TRBD1 (6 bases). The CDR3 has 14 residues. Per the germline V gene, CDR1 is SGHRS and CDR2 is YFSETQ. Between the trimmed V and J ends, which lost 0 bases and 2 bases, there was a span of 9 bases. CDR3 region: CASSLVQGPYEQYF. The CDR3 DNA reads TGCGCCAGCAGCTTGGTACAGGGCCCCTACGAGCAGTACTTC.

This clone was seen a single time. The chain is built from TRBV2 and TRBJ1-1; D not resolved. Germline values: CDR1 SNHLY, CDR2 FYNNEI. CDR3 length: 12 residues. V was clipped by 5 bases and J by 6 bases, with 10 bases between them. The CDR3 bases are TGTGCCAGCAGTATCGACACTCCTGAAGCTTTCTTT. Residues: CASSIDTPEAFF. Full variable domain (missing parts from reference TRBV2 and TRBJ1-1): EPEVTQTPSHQVTQMGQEVILRCVPISNHLYFYWYRQILGQKVEFLVSFYNNEISEKSEIFDDQFSVERPDGSNFTLKIRSTKLEDSAMYFCASSIDTPEAFFGQGTRLTVV.

This clone was counted once. The rearrangement uses TRBV28 and TRBJ1-1, with unresolved D. Between the trimmed V and J ends, which lost 5 bases and 4 bases, there was a span of 8 bases. Germline V gives CDR1 MDHEN, CDR2 SYDVKM. The CDR3 runs to 12 residues. The CDR3 nucleotides are TGTGCCAGCAGTGTGGGGAGCACTGAAGCTTTCTTT. Its translation is CASSVGSTEAFF.

The chain combines TRBV2 with TRBJ2-3; 13 bases align to TRBD2. After removal of 5 bases from V and 2 bases from J, the junction contained 7 bases not matched to a gene. Looked up from germline, CDR1 is SNHLY and CDR2 is FYNNEI. CDR3 length: 17 residues. The CDR3 protein is CASSRRTSGSFTDTQYF. CDR3 coding DNA: TGTGCCAGCAGTCGTAGGACTAGCGGGAGTTTCACAGATACGCAGTATTTT.

The chain combines TRBV6-4 with TRBJ2-1; 8 bases match TRBD2. There are 15 residues in the CDR3. Trimming at V came to 8 bases and at J to 5 bases, leaving 11 bases not matched to a gene. Germline values: CDR1 MRHNA, CDR2 SNTAGT. DNA for the CDR3: TGTGCCAGCGTTGGTCGACTAGCGCGAAACAATGAGCAGTTCTTC. This gives the protein CASVGRLARNNEQFF.

The chain has TRBV19 and TRBJ2-7; 13 nucleotides align to TRBD2. Germline values: CDR1 LNHDA, CDR2 SQIVND (reference sequence). The CDR3 totals 15 residues. V lost 4 bases and J lost 7; bases outside the gene matches: 7. The CDR3 nucleotides read TGTGCCAGTAGTAAGGGACTAGCGGGATCCTGGGAGCAGTACTTC. It encodes CASSKGLAGSWEQYF.

The chain couples TRBV11-2 to TRBJ1-5, with 7 bases identical to TRBD1. CDR1 and CDR2 (germline): SGHAT, FQNNGV. This CDR3 has 14 residues. J was trimmed by 4 bases and V by 1 base; bases with no gene match: 1. CDR3 amino acids: CASSLGQGNQPQHF. For the CDR3, the DNA is TGTGCCAGCAGCTTAGGACAGGGAAATCAGCCCCAGCATTTT. Full variable domain (remainder filled in from reference TRBV11-2 and TRBJ1-5): EAGVAQSPRYKIIEKRQSVAFWCNPISGHATLYWYQQILGQGPKLLIQFQNNGVVDDSQLPKDRFSAERLKGVDSTLKIQPAKLEDSAVYLCASSLGQGNQPQHFGDGTRLSIL.